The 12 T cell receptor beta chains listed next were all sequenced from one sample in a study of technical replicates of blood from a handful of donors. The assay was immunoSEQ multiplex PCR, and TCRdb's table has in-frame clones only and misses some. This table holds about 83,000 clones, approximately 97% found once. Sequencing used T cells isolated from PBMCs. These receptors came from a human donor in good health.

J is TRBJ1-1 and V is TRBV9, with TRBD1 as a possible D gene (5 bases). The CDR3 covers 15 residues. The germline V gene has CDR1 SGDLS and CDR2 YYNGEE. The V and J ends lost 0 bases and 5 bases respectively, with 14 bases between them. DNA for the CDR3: TGTGCCAGCAGCGTAGTACAGGCCCCTGGAACTGAAGCTTTCTTT. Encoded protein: CASSVVQAPGTEAFF.

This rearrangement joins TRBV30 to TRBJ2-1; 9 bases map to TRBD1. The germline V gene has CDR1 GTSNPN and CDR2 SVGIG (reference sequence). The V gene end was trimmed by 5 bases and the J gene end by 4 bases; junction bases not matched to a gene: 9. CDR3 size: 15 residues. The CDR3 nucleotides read TGTGCCTGGGATCCGGGACAGGGAATGTACAATGAGCAGTTCTTC. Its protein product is CAWDPGQGMYNEQFF.

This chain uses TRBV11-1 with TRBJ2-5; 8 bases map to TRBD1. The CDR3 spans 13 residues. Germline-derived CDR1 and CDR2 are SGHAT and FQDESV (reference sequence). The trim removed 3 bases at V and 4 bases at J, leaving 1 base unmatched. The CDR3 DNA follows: TGTGCCAGCAGCTTCGACAGGGGAGAGACCCAGTACTTC. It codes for CASSFDRGETQYF.

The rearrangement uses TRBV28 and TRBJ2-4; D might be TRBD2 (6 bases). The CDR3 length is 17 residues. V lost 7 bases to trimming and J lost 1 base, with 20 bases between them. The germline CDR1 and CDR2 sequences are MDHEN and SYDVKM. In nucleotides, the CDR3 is TGTGCCAGCACCCGACCCACGGGGGAAGGGGCCAAAAACATTCAGTACTTC. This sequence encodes CASTRPTGEGAKNIQYF.

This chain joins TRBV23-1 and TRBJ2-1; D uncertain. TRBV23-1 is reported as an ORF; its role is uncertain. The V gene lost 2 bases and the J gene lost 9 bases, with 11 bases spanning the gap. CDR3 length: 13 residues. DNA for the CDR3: TGCGCCAGCAGTCAACGGCCAGGTAGTGAGCAGTTCTTC. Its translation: CASSQRPGSEQFF.

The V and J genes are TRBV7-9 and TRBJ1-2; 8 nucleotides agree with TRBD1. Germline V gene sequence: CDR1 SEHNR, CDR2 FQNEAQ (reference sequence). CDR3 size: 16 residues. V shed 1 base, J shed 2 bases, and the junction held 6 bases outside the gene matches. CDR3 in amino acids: CASSLGRTGRNYGYTF. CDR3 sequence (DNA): TGTGCCAGCAGCTTAGGGAGGACAGGGCGAAACTATGGCTACACCTTC.

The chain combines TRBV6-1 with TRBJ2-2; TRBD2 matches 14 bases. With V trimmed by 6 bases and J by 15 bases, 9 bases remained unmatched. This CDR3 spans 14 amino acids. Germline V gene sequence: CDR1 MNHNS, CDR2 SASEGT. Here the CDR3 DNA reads TGTGCCAGCAGCGAAACCGGGACTAGCGGGAGTGTGTTTTTT. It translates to CASSETGTSGSVFF.

The CDR3 region is CASSQETSGRETQYF. CDR3 bases: TGTGCCAGCAGCCAAGAAACTAGCGGGCGGGAGACCCAGTACTTC. The chain combines TRBV14 with TRBJ2-5, with 9 bases aligning to TRBD2. CDR1 is SGHDN, CDR2 FVKESK, per germline. V shed 0 bases and J 5 bases; nucleotides not matched to a gene: 4. CDR3 size: 15 residues.

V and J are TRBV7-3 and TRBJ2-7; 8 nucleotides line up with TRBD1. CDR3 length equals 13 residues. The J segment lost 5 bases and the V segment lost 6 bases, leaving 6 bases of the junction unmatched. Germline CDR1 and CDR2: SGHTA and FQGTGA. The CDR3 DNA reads TGTGCCAGCAGGGCGACAGGGGCCGACGAGCAGTACTTC. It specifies CASRATGADEQYF.

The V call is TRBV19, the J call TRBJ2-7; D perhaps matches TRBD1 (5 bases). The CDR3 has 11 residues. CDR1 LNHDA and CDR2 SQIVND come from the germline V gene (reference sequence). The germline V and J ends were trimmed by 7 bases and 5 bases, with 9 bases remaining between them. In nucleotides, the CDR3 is TGTGCCAGTACAGGGCTCAACGAGCAGTACTTC. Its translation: CASTGLNEQYF. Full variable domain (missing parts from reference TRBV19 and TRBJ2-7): DGGITQSPKYLFRKEGQNVTLSCEQNLNHDAMYWYRQDPGQGLRLIYYSQIVNDFQKGDIAEGYSVSREKKESFPLTVTSAQKNPTAFYLCASTGLNEQYFGPGTRLTVT.

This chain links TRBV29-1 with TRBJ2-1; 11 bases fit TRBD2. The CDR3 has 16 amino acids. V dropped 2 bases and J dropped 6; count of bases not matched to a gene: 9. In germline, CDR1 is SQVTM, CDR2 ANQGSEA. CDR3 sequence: CSVELLAGVIGNEQFF. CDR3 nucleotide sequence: TGCAGCGTTGAACTACTAGCGGGGGTTATAGGCAATGAGCAGTTCTTC.

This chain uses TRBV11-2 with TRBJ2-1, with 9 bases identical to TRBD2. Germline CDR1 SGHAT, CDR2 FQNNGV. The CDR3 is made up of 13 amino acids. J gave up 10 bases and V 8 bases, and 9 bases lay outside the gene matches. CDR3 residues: CASLAGYGVEQFF. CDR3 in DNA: TGTGCCAGCCTAGCGGGATACGGGGTGGAGCAGTTCTTC.